This is a list of T cell receptor beta chains from one sample in a study of regulatory T cells in long-lasting Graves disease. TCRdb reprocessed the multiplex PCR reads via MiXCR and lists one record per CDR3 protein. In the table there are over 300,000 distinct CDR3 sequences, 15% of which are singletons. This specimen consisted of peripheral blood mononuclear cells (PBMCs), obtained at new diagnosis, from a patient treated with antithyroid drugs. The origin of the receptors is a female donor with Graves disease. CDR3s include the opening cysteine and the closing phenylalanine or tryptophan. D genes are given only for firm matches. Clone size is not always given. Where it is, it says once, few, many or a class for expanded clones.

>TRBD1|-|TRBV27|TRBJ1-5
TGTGCCAGCAGGGGGGACGACAGGGGTCAGCCCCAGCATTTT
CASRGDDRGQPQHF
>-|many|TRBV29-1|TRBJ1-1
TGCAGCGTTGAGGAGGTAGGGGGGTCTACTGAAGCTTTCTTT
CSVEEVGGSTEAFF
>-|many|TRBV12-3/TRBV12-4|TRBJ2-7
TGTGCCAGCACCCCTCGGCAAGAGGGGGAGCAGTACTTC
CASTPRQEGEQYF
>-|many|TRBV7-9|TRBJ1-1
TGTGCCAGCAGCTCCAGGACGCTGAACACTGAAGCTTTCTTT
CASSSRTLNTEAFF
>-|many|TRBV29-1|TRBJ2-7
TGCAGCGTTGGAGGCGAGACCGGGACAAGCTCCTACGAGCAGTACTTC
CSVGGETGTSSYEQYF
>-|-|TRBV12-5|TRBJ1-5
TGTGCTAGTGGTTTGGACAGGGTACGGCAGCCCCAGCATTTT
CASGLDRVRQPQHF
>-|many|TRBV28|TRBJ1-4
TGTGCCACCACCCCCCCTAATGAAAAACTGTTTTTT
CATTPPNEKLFF
>-|-|TRBV29-1|TRBJ1-1
TGCAGCGCTGACGGCACTGAAGCTTTCTTT
CSADGTEAFF
>TRBD2|many|TRBV20-1|TRBJ2-1
TGCAGTGCTCGACTAGCGGGGGGGCACAATGAGCAGTTCTTC
CSARLAGGHNEQFF
>-|many|TRBV12-3/TRBV12-4|TRBJ1-5
TGTGCCAGCAGTACAGCGCTACTTTTTAATCAGCCCCAGCATTTT
CASSTALLFNQPQHF
>TRBD2|few|TRBV28|TRBJ2-3
TGTGCCAGCAGCCCCCGGCGGGAGCCCACAGATACGCAGTATTTT
CASSPRREPTDTQYF
>TRBD1|many|TRBV20-1|TRBJ1-5
TGCAGTGCGGAGAGGACAGGGTACGGCAATCAGCCCCAGCATTTT
CSAERTGYGNQPQHF
>TRBD1|few|TRBV27|TRBJ1-5
TGTGCCAGCAGGGATTCAGGGGGCGGCCTACCCCAGCATTTT
CASRDSGGGLPQHF
>-|many|TRBV20-1|TRBJ2-4
TGCAGTGCTAGTGGTACGACAGCCCTAGCCAAAAACATTCAGTACTTC
CSASGTTALAKNIQYF
>-|few|TRBV6-5|TRBJ1-6
TGTGCCAGCAGTTACATAGGGTTCATCAATTCACCCCTCCACTTT
CASSYIGFINSPLHF
>-|many|TRBV28|TRBJ2-7
TGTGCCAGCAGTCCCACCCGGTTCTCCTACGAGCAGTACTTC
CASSPTRFSYEQYF
>-|many|TRBV28|TRBJ1-1
TGTGCCAGCACTCTGCCCATGAACACTGAAGCTTTCTTT
CASTLPMNTEAFF
>-|-|TRBV4-1|TRBJ1-1
TGCGCCAGCAGCCAAGATAGATGGGAATCTGAAGCTTTCTTT
CASSQDRWESEAFF
>-|many|TRBV28|TRBJ2-1
TGTGCCAGCAGTTCCTCTAGTAATGAGCAGTTCTTC
CASSSSSNEQFF
>-|-|TRBV6-1|TRBJ2-7
TGTGCCAGCAGTACTGTGGGACTCCACTACGAGCAGTACTTC
CASSTVGLHYEQYF
>TRBD2|many|TRBV20-1|TRBJ2-5
TGCAGTGCTTTTACCGCGGGGGAGCGCCAAGAGACCCAGTACTTC
CSAFTAGERQETQYF
>TRBD2|many|TRBV28|TRBJ2-1
TGTGCCAGCAGTTTTTCCGGACTAGCGGGAGAAAGGAATGAGCAGTTCTTC
CASSFSGLAGERNEQFF
>-|many|TRBV11-2|TRBJ2-4
TGTGCCAGCAGCTCCCAGGTCTGGATTGTCAAAAACATTCAGTACTTC
CASSSQVWIVKNIQYF
>TRBD2|-|TRBV9|TRBJ2-2
TGTGCCAGCAGCGTAGCTTACGGGAGGGGGAACACCGGGGAGCTGTTTTTT
CASSVAYGRGNTGELFF
>-|many|TRBV28|TRBJ1-4
TGTGCCAGCAGTTCCAACGCTCTTCCCTATGAAAAACTGTTTTTT
CASSSNALPYEKLFF
>-|many|TRBV20-1|TRBJ2-5
TGCAGTGCTAGACGCACCGCAGGGGGGGGGGAGACCCAGTACTTC
CSARRTAGGGETQYF
>-|many|TRBV7-9|TRBJ2-3
TGTGCCAGCAGCTTATCGTCCGTGGGGGATACGCAGTATTTT
CASSLSSVGDTQYF
>-|-|TRBV19|TRBJ2-3
TGTGCCAGTAACCGGGGGTTGAGCACAGATACGCAGTATTTT
CASNRGLSTDTQYF
>TRBD2|-|TRBV2|TRBJ2-5
TGTGCCAGCAGTTTTCTTACTAGCGGGGGGGAGGCCCAGTACTTC
CASSFLTSGGEAQYF
>-|many|TRBV28|TRBJ1-4
TGTGCCAGCAGTTTACCGGGACACCCGACAGAAAAACTGTTTTTT
CASSLPGHPTEKLFF
>-|many|TRBV3-1|TRBJ2-7
TGTGCCAGCAGCCAGGAAACCCCCCTCGAGCAGTACTTC
CASSQETPLEQYF
>-|-|TRBV9|TRBJ2-7
TGTGCCAGCAGCGTAGGTCCCTGGACGGGACTCTACGAGCAGTACTTC
CASSVGPWTGLYEQYF
>TRBD2|many|TRBV27|TRBJ2-3
TGTGCCAGCAGTTTAGCGGGAGGGCCCTCTGGAGTCCTTGCAGATACGCAGTATTTT
CASSLAGGPSGVLADTQYF
>-|-|TRBV20-1|TRBJ1-1
TGCAGTGCTATCGACAGGCCCTTGAACACTGAAGCTTTCTTT
CSAIDRPLNTEAFF
>-|few|TRBV4-3|TRBJ1-4
TGCGCCAGCAGCCAAACCCTCGGTGGGTCGGGCGAAAAACTGTTTTTT
CASSQTLGGSGEKLFF
>-|few|TRBV4-1|TRBJ1-5
TGCGCCAGCAGCCAAGAGGGGCGGGGGCGGAATCAGCCCCAGCATTTT
CASSQEGRGRNQPQHF
>-|few|TRBV20-1|TRBJ2-3
TGCAGTGCCCCGGGTAATAGCGATACGCAGTATTTT
CSAPGNSDTQYF
>TRBD1|many|TRBV10-3|TRBJ1-3
TGTGCCATCAGTGGGGACAGGGGGTATCTATCTGGAAACACCATATATTTT
CAISGDRGYLSGNTIYF
>-|many|TRBV6-1|TRBJ1-1
TGTGCCAGCAGTACGGGCACGAACACTGAAGCTTTCTTT
CASSTGTNTEAFF
>-|many|TRBV12-3/TRBV12-4|TRBJ2-7
TGTGCCAGCAGTTACACGACGGCCTCCGAGCAGTACTTC
CASSYTTASEQYF
>-|many|TRBV29-1|TRBJ1-1
TGCAGCGTTGGAAGGCGCGGGGGGCTGGAGACTGAAGCTTTCTTT
CSVGRRGGLETEAFF
>-|many|TRBV6-2/TRBV6-3|TRBJ1-2
TGTGCCAGCAGAGACGTCCAGGCCGACTATGGCTACACCTTC
CASRDVQADYGYTF
>-|many|TRBV12-3/TRBV12-4|TRBJ1-4
TGTGCCAGCAGAGCCGGGACGGCTGAAAAACTGTTTTTT
CASRAGTAEKLFF
>-|-|TRBV5-1|TRBJ1-5
TGCGCCAGCAGCTTGGGGGGATTCGATCAGCCCCAGCATTTT
CASSLGGFDQPQHF
>TRBD1|many|TRBV4-1|TRBJ2-7
TGCGCCAGCAGCCCCTCAGCAGGGGGATACGAGCAGTACTTC
CASSPSAGGYEQYF
>-|-|TRBV10-2|TRBJ1-2
TGCGCCAGCAGTGAGTCCGACGAGGTGGGGTATGGCTACACCTTC
CASSESDEVGYGYTF
>-|many|TRBV19|TRBJ1-1
TGTGCCAGTAGTATAGCGGGTGGTTGGACTGAAGCTTTCTTT
CASSIAGGWTEAFF
>-|few|TRBV9|TRBJ2-7
TGTGCCAGCAGCGTAGGGGGGGACCATCCCTACGAGCAGTACTTC
CASSVGGDHPYEQYF